These 2 T cell receptor beta chains were sequenced from one sample in a study of blood T cell repertoires in COVID-19. Sequenced by immunoSEQ multiplex PCR; TCRdb stores in-frame clones only, minus some. Counted here are fewer than 350,000 clones, roughly 90% occurring once; the ten biggest clones make up 9.4%. Sequences were obtained from peripheral blood. Every receptor here comes from a man aged 18 to 29 with active or convalescent COVID-19.

The V and J genes are TRBV29-1 and TRBJ2-7, with 7 bases that match TRBD1. CDR1 SQVTM and CDR2 ANQGSEA come from the germline V gene. The CDR3 is made up of 17 amino acids. The ends lost 8 bases at V and 7 bases at J; junction bases unmatched: 26. The CDR3 is CSPNRPQGQSQVWEQYF. Here the CDR3 DNA reads TGCAGCCCTAATCGCCCACAGGGGCAAAGTCAGGTGTGGGAGCAGTACTTC.

The chain uses TRBV6-5 and TRBJ2-2; D call uncertain. Trimming shortened V by 8 bases and J by 3 bases, and 7 bases separated the two germline ends. The CDR3 loop spans 12 amino acids. CDR1 and CDR2 (germline): MNHEY, SVGAGI. The chain's CDR3 is CASDSDTGELFF. CDR3 DNA sequence: TGTGCCAGCGATTCGGACACCGGGGAGCTGTTTTTT.